This TCR beta chain emerged from a study of shared clonotypes between healthy human individuals. Study background: Per-donor plates numbered three CD4 naive, three CD4 memory, two CD8 naive and one CD8 memory.

Whole-study results and caveats: The low donor count limited represented genetic and exposure-history diversity. With several donors compared, roughly 5% of naive CD4 clonotypes were shared.

Genomic DNA of each subset was evenly split across several immunoSEQ plates. Repertoires were generated with immunoSEQ multiplex PCR, while TCRdb's copy carries only in-frame clones and drops some. In the table there are a few hundred thousand clones, roughly 96% of which are singletons. Turning to this clone: The antigen is undetermined.

This CDR3 has 13 amino acids. The J segment lost 6 bases and the V segment lost 5 bases, leaving 4 bases of the junction unmatched. Germline V gene lookup returns CDR1 ENHRY and CDR2 SYGVKD. Cells designated naive CD8 were CD45RO-negative and were positively selected for CCR7, with terminally differentiated effector memory CD45RA+ cells excluded. The V gene is TRBV10-3, the J gene TRBJ2-1, with 7 bases fitting TRBD2. The receptor comes from a woman under 40 in good health. Material: naive CD8+ T cells sorted from blood. CDR3 in amino acids: CAISPGTTNEQFF. CDR3 nucleotides: TGTGCCATCAGTCCCGGGACTACCAATGAGCAGTTCTTC.